This T cell receptor beta chain stems from a study of blood T cell repertoires in COVID-19. Whole-study context: Some COVID-19 samples were acute and others convalescent; all came from the United States, Italy and Spain. PBMCs, B-cell-depleted T cells, or T cells provided the cDNA or gDNA that made up the material.

There are 15 residues in the CDR3. Germline V gene sequence: CDR1 PRHDT, CDR2 FYEKMQ (reference sequence). Between the trimmed V and J ends, which lost 1 base and 6 bases, there was a span of 13 bases. Authors' analysis steps: Quantification of nucleated cells was approximated via reference gene primer amplification. Sequencing used immunoSEQ multiplex PCR; TCRdb keeps in-frame clones, though not all of them. For V, J and clone size, that table is used; D and trimming come from the DNA. The sample carries around 250,000 clones, almost 85% recorded once. The chain couples TRBV13 to TRBJ2-1; a possible D gene is TRBD1 (6 bases). Sequenced sample: peripheral blood. The clonotype was recovered from a man over 45 with active or convalescent COVID-19. This CDR3 is CASSLEGDLSNEQFF. The DNA of the CDR3 is TGTGCCAGCAGCTTAGAGGGGGACCTATCCAATGAGCAGTTCTTC.